The 2 T cell receptor beta chains given below trace back to one sample, sequenced in a study of lymphopenia after photon versus proton radiotherapy. Data came from immunoSEQ multiplex PCR; TCRdb stores just in-frame clones and leaves some out. The profile covers some 25,000 clones, with roughly four fifths appearing a single time and 3% to 4.5% taken by the ten largest. Sequencing was performed on peripheral blood, taken from a patient treated with photon-based radiotherapy. These TCRs come from a woman between 50 and 59 years old with pancreatic cancer.

The gene calls are TRBV18 and TRBJ2-5, with D unresolved. The CDR3 runs 11 residues. V lost 6 bases to trimming and J lost 3 bases, with 5 bases between them. CDR1 and CDR2 from the germline V gene are KGHSH and LQKENI. The CDR3 DNA sequence: TGTGCCAGCTCCCCAGAAGAGACCCAGTACTTC. This sequence encodes CASSPEETQYF.

V and J are TRBV28 and TRBJ1-3; D gene unclear. CDR3 length: 12 amino acids. Germline CDR1 MDHEN, CDR2 SYDVKM. V was trimmed by 2 bases and J by 2 bases, leaving 1 base between them. CDR3 in amino acids: CASSLPGNTIYF. In DNA, the CDR3 is TGTGCCAGCAGTTTACCTGGAAACACCATATATTTT.